The 9 T cell receptor beta chains presented below share a single source sample, sequenced in a study of PD-1 blockade in classical Hodgkin lymphoma (dated by TCRdb to between 2020 and 2021). Library preparation employed the immunoSEQ multiplex PCR assay. Held by TCRdb, this immuneACCESS table contains in-frame sequences only and omits some clones. Under half of the omission traces to an unresolved V gene where checked; the cause of the rest is unknown. In this sample the table shows some 31,000 clones, roughly 70% of which occur a single time. Of the sample, 12% to 15% is held by the ten largest clones. What this sample's time point label stands for: cycle 2 day 1 (C2D1) of nivolumab. Relapse after autologous stem cell transplantation had occurred in all trial patients, and cohorts A, B and C were distinguished by prior brentuximab vedotin exposure. The source material was peripheral blood mononuclear cells (PBMCs), sampled before the second cycle of nivolumab. These TCRs come from a human donor with classical Hodgkin lymphoma.

V and J are TRBV25-1 and TRBJ1-1; tentative D call: TRBD1 (6 bases). Germline CDR1 and CDR2: MGHDK and SYGVNS. The CDR3 covers 14 residues. Trimming took off 2 bases at V and 4 bases at J, with 11 bases between the two ends. This chain's CDR3 is CASSEPGDFTEAFF. DNA for the CDR3: TGTGCCAGCAGTGAACCAGGGGACTTCACTGAAGCTTTCTTT.

The rearrangement links TRBV5-1 to TRBJ2-3; D not certain. The CDR3 covers 18 residues. V lost 0 bases and J 1 base, leaving 18 bases between the germline ends. Germline V CDR1 and CDR2: SGHRS, YFSETQ. DNA for the CDR3: TGCGCCAGCAGCTTGGCCAAAGGTCTTCCTGGAGGCACAGATACGCAGTATTTT. This sequence encodes CASSLAKGLPGGTDTQYF.

The CDR3 spells CATSGGAADTQYF. The CDR3 coding sequence is TGTGCCACCAGCGGGGGGGCCGCAGATACGCAGTATTTT. This chain connects TRBV10-3 to TRBJ2-3; TRBD2 matches at 10 bases. The V and J ends lost 10 bases and 4 bases, in that order; junction bases with no gene match: 5. The germline V gene has CDR1 ENHRY and CDR2 SYGVKD. The CDR3 contains 13 residues.

The table lists this clone with a count of one. In nucleotides, the CDR3 is TGTGCCAGCAGCCCGACACATCAGAAAGAGACCCAGTACTTC. Protein product: CASSPTHQKETQYF. The gene calls are TRBV7-3 and TRBJ2-5; D is uncertain. The CDR3 has 14 residues. The V gene's germline CDR1 is SGHTA and CDR2 FQGTGA. The ends were cut back, 5 bases at V and 3 bases at J, with 13 bases in the middle.

V and J are TRBV27 and TRBJ2-5; 8 bases agree with TRBD2. Per germline, CDR1 MNHEY and CDR2 SMNVEV (reference sequence). The CDR3 is 16 amino acids. Trimming took 8 bases from V and 1 from J; bases not matched to a gene: 12. The DNA of the CDR3 is TGTGCCAGCCAACTCACCGGGACTAGGGGCCAAGAGACCCAGTACTTC. Amino acids: CASQLTGTRGQETQYF.

The chain links TRBV14 to TRBJ1-2; perhaps TRBD1 as D (5 bases). Between the trimmed V and J ends, which lost 4 bases and 8 bases, there was a span of 17 bases. The CDR3 contains 14 residues. Per the germline V gene, CDR1 is SGHDN and CDR2 is FVKESK. This CDR3 is CASSPLGGAWGYTF. The CDR3 DNA is TGTGCCAGCAGCCCCCTCGGAGGGGCTTGGGGCTACACCTTC. The complete variable domain, with remaining parts taken from reference TRBV14 and TRBJ1-2, reads EAGVTQFPSHSVIEKGQTVTLRCDPISGHDNLYWYRRVMGKEIKFLLHFVKESKQDESGMPNNRFLAERTGGTYSTLKVQPAELEDSGVYFCASSPLGGAWGYTFGSGTRLTVV.

The chain has TRBV1 and TRBJ1-1. TRBV1 is reported as a pseudogene. The CDR3 length is 18 residues. CDR3 loop: CTSSPAKGEGVQNTEAFF. The CDR3 DNA reads TGCACCAGCAGCCCAGCTAAGGGGGAGGGGGTTCAGAACACTGAAGCTTTCTTT.

On this clone itself: It may be a read error: a sequence one base away is much more abundant. The V call is TRBV5-1, the J call TRBJ1-4; D remains unclear. This CDR3 has 15 amino acids. In germline, CDR1 is SGHRS, CDR2 YFSETQ. Between the trimmed V and J ends, which lost 0 bases and 3 bases, there was a span of 9 bases. In DNA, the CDR3 is TGCGCCAGCAGCTTGGTAGCCGGGGCTAATGAAAAACTGTTTTTT. It specifies CASSLVAGANEKLFF.

This clone occurred a few times. This chain links TRBV4-1 with TRBJ1-1; possibly TRBD1 for D (6 bases). Germline CDR1 reads MGHRA; CDR2 reads YSYEKL. Trimming took off 4 bases at V and 3 bases at J, with 15 bases between the two ends. The CDR3 contains 15 residues. CDR3 DNA sequence: TGCGCCAGCAGCCCGTGGGAGGGGGTCCACACTGAAGCTTTCTTT. Residues: CASSPWEGVHTEAFF.